This is a list of T cell receptor beta chains from one sample in a study of cytomegalovirus exposure and HLA in healthy donors. TCRdb's copy holds only in-frame clones and misses some; the assay was immunoSEQ multiplex PCR. The table shows 150,000 to 200,000 clones, with roughly 80% occurring only once. Input material: PBMCs. The source is a man aged 50-60 years in good health and CMV-seropositive. Both conserved end residues are part of each CDR3. Fields, in order: D gene, J gene, V gene, clone size, CDR3 protein, CDR3 DNA. The D gene is left open where the match is weak. Not all rows give a size; the values are once, few, many and, for expanded clones, a class.

TRBD2 | TRBJ2-7 | TRBV6-6 | . | CASSSHAGAYEQYF | TGTGCCAGCAGTTCCCACGCGGGGGCCTACGAGCAGTACTTC
TRBD1 | TRBJ2-7 | TRBV28 | . | CASRGQVVEQYF | TGTGCCAGCAGGGGACAGGTTGTCGAGCAGTACTTC
. | TRBJ2-6 | TRBV29-1 | . | CSALPQGSGANVLTF | TGCAGCGCCTTGCCCCAGGGCTCTGGGGCCAACGTCCTGACTTTC
. | TRBJ1-1 | TRBV5-1 | once | CASSSSTEAFF | TGCGCCAGCAGCTCCAGTACTGAAGCTTTCTTT
TRBD2 | TRBJ2-7 | TRBV29-1 | . | CSVVLAGGPRLF | TGCAGCGTTGTGCTAGCGGGAGGGCCTAGGCTATTC
TRBD2 | TRBJ2-1 | TRBV9 | . | CASSAGTNNEQFF | TGTGCCAGCAGCGCAGGGACTAACAATGAGCAGTTCTTC
. | TRBJ2-3 | TRBV4-2 | . | CASSQDRQDTQYF | TGTGCCAGCAGCCAAGATAGACAGGATACGCAGTATTTT
. | TRBJ1-1 | TRBV5-6 | . | CASSLLDTEAFF | TGTGCCAGCAGCCTCCTAGACACTGAAGCTTTCTTT
TRBD2 | TRBJ2-7 | TRBV7-2 | few | CASRQDQAGTYEQYF | TGTGCCAGCAGACAGGACCAAGCGGGAACCTACGAGCAGTACTTC
TRBD1 | TRBJ2-3 | TRBV7-6 | . | CASSGRDRGSTDTQYF | TGTGCCAGCAGCGGCAGGGACAGGGGAAGCACAGATACGCAGTATTTT
TRBD1 | TRBJ1-2 | TRBV27 | . | CASSLEGAYGYTF | TGTGCCAGCAGTTTAGAGGGGGCTTATGGCTACACCTTC
. | TRBJ2-3 | TRBV5-4 | . | CASSFVRESDTQYF | TGTGCCAGCAGCTTTGTTAGGGAGTCAGATACGCAGTATTTT
. | TRBJ1-5 | TRBV6-6 | few | CASSYNEPGDNQPQHF | TGTGCCAGCAGTTACAATGAACCAGGGGACAATCAGCCCCAGCATTTT
. | TRBJ1-5 | TRBV28 | once | CASKYGSRRYSNQPQHF | TGTGCCAGCAAATATGGTAGCAGAAGATATAGCAATCAGCCCCAGCATTTT
. | TRBJ2-1 | TRBV11-2 | . | CASSLRASELYNEQFF | TGTGCCAGCAGCTTACGTGCTAGCGAGTTATACAATGAGCAGTTCTTC
TRBD1 | TRBJ1-4 | TRBV18 | . | CASSRPGTETLEKLFF | TGTGCCAGCTCACGTCCCGGGACAGAGACGTTAGAAAAACTGTTTTTT
TRBD1 | TRBJ1-1 | TRBV5-1 | few | CASSPTGDTEAFF | TGCGCCAGCAGCCCAACAGGGGACACTGAAGCTTTCTTT
TRBD2 | TRBJ2-3 | TRBV13 | . | CASSPGTSGTGGTQYF | TGTGCCAGCAGCCCAGGGACTAGCGGGACCGGGGGTACGCAGTATTTT
TRBD2 | TRBJ2-7 | TRBV27 | few | CASSPGLAYEQYF | TGTGCCAGCAGTCCCGGACTAGCCTACGAGCAGTACTTC
TRBD2 | TRBJ2-5 | TRBV5-6 | . | CASSFGGGETQYF | TGTGCCAGCAGCTTCGGGGGGGGCGAGACCCAGTACTTC
. | TRBJ2-2 | TRBV7-2 | . | CASSFVGSGTGELFF | TGTGCCAGCAGCTTTGTCGGTTCGGGCACCGGGGAGCTGTTTTTT
. | TRBJ1-1 | TRBV6-1 | . | CASSRQSMNTEAFF | TGTGCCAGCAGTAGACAGTCAATGAACACTGAAGCTTTCTTT
TRBD2 | TRBJ2-4 | TRBV11-1 | . | CASSAGTSFLGDIQYF | TGTGCCAGCAGCGCCGGGACTAGCTTTCTTGGCGACATTCAGTACTTC
. | TRBJ2-7 | TRBV21-1 | . | CASSNPSGRYEQYF | TGTGCCAGCAGCAATCCTAGCGGGAGATACGAGCAGTACTTC
TRBD1 | TRBJ1-2 | TRBV7-2 | . | CASSSGTGVYYGYTF | TGTGCCAGCAGCTCAGGGACAGGGGTCTACTATGGCTACACCTTC
TRBD2 | TRBJ2-5 | TRBV18 | . | CASSPGTSGDWTQYF | TGTGCCAGCTCACCCGGGACTAGCGGGGACTGGACCCAGTACTTC
TRBD2 | TRBJ2-7 | TRBV5-4 | once | CASSQTGLASEQYF | TGTGCCAGCAGCCAGACGGGACTAGCCTCCGAGCAGTACTTC
. | TRBJ2-3 | TRBV29-1 | . | CSVETPSLGTDTQYF | TGCAGCGTTGAGACCCCTAGCCTAGGCACAGATACGCAGTATTTT
TRBD1 | TRBJ1-2 | TRBV7-2 | . | CASSLHRDSNYGYTF | TGTGCCAGCAGCTTACACCGGGACAGCAACTATGGCTACACCTTC
TRBD1 | TRBJ2-3 | TRBV18 | . | CASSSSDRETDTQYF | TGTGCCAGCTCCTCTTCGGACAGGGAAACAGATACGCAGTATTTT
. | TRBJ1-6 | TRBV14 | . | CASSQRTPISLHF | TGTGCCAGCAGCCAAAGAACTCCCATATCCCTCCACTTT
. | TRBJ2-7 | TRBV7-2 | . | CASSQGHSSSYEQYF | TGTGCCAGCAGCCAGGGACATTCAAGCTCCTACGAGCAGTACTTC
TRBD1 | TRBJ2-5 | TRBV19 | once | CASAQGAQETQYF | TGTGCCAGCGCGCAGGGGGCCCAAGAGACCCAGTACTTC
. | TRBJ2-5 | TRBV20-1 | . | CSPLRQETQYF | TGCAGCCCTCTCCGTCAAGAGACCCAGTACTTC
. | TRBJ1-1 | TRBV7-3 | . | CASSLGTNTEAFF | TGTGCCAGCAGCTTAGGGACTAACACTGAAGCTTTCTTT
. | TRBJ2-7 | TRBV10-3 | . | CAISTRETSESEQYF | TGTGCCATCAGCACCCGGGAAACATCCGAGAGCGAGCAGTACTTC